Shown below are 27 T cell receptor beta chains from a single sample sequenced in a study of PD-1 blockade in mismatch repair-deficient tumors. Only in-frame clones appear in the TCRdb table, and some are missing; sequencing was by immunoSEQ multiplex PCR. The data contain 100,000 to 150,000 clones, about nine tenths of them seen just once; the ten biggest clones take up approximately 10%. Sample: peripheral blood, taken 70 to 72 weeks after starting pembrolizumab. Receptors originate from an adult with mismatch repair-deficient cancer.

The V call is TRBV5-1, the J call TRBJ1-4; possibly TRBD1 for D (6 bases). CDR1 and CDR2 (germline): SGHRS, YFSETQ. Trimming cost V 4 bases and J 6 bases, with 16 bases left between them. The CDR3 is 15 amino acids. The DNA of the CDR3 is TGCGCCAGCAGCGCGGGAGGGGGAGGATATGAAAAACTGTTTTTT. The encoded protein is CASSAGGGGYEKLFF.

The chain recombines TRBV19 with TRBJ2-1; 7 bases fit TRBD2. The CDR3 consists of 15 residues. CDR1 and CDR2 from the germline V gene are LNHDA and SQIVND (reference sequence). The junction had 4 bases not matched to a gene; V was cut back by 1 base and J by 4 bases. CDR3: CASSIVAGYYNEQFF. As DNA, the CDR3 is TGTGCCAGTAGTATAGTAGCGGGCTATTACAATGAGCAGTTCTTC.

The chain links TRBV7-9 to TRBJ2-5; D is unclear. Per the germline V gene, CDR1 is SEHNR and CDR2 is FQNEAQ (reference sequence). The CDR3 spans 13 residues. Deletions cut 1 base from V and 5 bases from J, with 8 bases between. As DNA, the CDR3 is TGTGCCAGCAGCTTAGACCCGTGGGAGACCCAGTACTTC. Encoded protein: CASSLDPWETQYF.

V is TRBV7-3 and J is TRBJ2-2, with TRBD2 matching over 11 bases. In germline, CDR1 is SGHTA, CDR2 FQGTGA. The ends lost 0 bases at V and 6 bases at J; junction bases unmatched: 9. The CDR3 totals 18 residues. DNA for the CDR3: TGTGCCAGCAGCTTAACGTGGGGGCTAGCGGGAGGCCCCGGGGAGCTGTTTTTT. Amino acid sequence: CASSLTWGLAGGPGELFF.

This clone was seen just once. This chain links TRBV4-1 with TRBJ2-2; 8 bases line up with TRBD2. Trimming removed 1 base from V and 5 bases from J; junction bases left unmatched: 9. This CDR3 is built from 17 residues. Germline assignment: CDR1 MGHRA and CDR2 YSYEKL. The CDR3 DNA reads TGCGCCAGCAGCCAAGGAACCGCGGGAGGAGGTACCGGGGAGCTGTTTTTT. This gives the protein CASSQGTAGGGTGELFF.

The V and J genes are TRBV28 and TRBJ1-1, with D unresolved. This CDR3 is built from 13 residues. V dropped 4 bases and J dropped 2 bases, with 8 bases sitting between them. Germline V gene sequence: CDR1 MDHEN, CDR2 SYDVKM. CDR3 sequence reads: CASSWIHNTEAFF. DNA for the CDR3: TGTGCCAGCAGTTGGATACATAACACTGAAGCTTTCTTT.

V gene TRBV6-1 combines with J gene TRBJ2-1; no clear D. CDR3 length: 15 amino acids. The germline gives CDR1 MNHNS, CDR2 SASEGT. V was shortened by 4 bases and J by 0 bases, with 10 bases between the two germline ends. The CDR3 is CASSVTVSSYNEQFF. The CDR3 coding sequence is TGTGCCAGCAGTGTTACAGTTTCCTCCTACAATGAGCAGTTCTTC.

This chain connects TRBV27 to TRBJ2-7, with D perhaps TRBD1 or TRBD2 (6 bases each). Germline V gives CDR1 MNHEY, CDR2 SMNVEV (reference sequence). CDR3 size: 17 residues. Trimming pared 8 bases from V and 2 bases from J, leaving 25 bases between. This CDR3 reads CASPFPGGFLVPYEQYF. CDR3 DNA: TGTGCCAGCCCGTTTCCCGGGGGCTTTTTGGTTCCCTACGAGCAGTACTTC.

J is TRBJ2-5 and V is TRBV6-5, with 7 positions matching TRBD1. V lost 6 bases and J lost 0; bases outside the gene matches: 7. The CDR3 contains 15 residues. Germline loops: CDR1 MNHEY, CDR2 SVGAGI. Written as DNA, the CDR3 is TGTGCCAGCAGCTTCTCCAGGGGGAACCAAGAGACCCAGTACTTC. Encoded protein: CASSFSRGNQETQYF.

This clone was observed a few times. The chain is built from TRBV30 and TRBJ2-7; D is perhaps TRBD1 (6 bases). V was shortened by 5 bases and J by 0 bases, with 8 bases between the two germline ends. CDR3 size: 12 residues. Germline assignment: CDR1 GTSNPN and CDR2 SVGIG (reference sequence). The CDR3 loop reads CAWQGSSYEQYF. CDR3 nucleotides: TGTGCCTGGCAGGGGAGCTCCTACGAGCAGTACTTC.

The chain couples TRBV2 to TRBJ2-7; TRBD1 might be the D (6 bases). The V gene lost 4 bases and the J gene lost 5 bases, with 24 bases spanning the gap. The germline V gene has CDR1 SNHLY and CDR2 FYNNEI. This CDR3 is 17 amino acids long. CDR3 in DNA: TGTGCCAGCAGTGGGACAGCCAGGTTGAACCCCCGCCACGAGCAGTACTTC. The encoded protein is CASSGTARLNPRHEQYF. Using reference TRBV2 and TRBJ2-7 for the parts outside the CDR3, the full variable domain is EPEVTQTPSHQVTQMGQEVILRCVPISNHLYFYWYRQILGQKVEFLVSFYNNEISEKSEIFDDQFSVERPDGSNFTLKIRSTKLEDSAMYFCASSGTARLNPRHEQYFGPGTRLTVT.

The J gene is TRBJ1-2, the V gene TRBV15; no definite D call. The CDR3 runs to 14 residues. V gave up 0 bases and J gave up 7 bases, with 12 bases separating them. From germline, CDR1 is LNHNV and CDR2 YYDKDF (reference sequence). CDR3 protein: CATSRDRVGGGYTF. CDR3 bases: TGTGCCACCAGCAGAGACCGGGTTGGAGGTGGCTACACCTTC.

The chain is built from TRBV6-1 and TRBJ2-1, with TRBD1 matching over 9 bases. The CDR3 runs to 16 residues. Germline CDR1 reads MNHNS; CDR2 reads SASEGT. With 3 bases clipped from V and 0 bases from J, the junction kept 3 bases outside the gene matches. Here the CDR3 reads CASSERQGGSYNEQFF. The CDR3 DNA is TGTGCCAGCAGTGAGCGACAGGGGGGCTCCTACAATGAGCAGTTCTTC.

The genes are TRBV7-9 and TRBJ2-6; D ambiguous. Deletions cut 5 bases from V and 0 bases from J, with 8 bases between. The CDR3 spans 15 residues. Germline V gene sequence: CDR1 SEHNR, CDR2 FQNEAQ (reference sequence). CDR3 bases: TGTGCCAGCAGCCCAAGCAGCTCTGGGGCCAACGTCCTGACTTTC. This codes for CASSPSSSGANVLTF.

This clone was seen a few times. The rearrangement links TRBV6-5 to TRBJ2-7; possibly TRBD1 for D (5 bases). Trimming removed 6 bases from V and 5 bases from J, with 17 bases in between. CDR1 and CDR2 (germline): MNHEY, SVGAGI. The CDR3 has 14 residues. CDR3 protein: CASSRAATWDEQYF. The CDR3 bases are TGTGCCAGCAGCAGGGCGGCCACGTGGGACGAGCAGTACTTC.

The CDR3, as DNA: TGTGCCAGTTTGGGACAGGGGGCCTACGAGCAGTACTTC. It specifies CASLGQGAYEQYF. The rearrangement joins TRBV27 to TRBJ2-7; 11 bases agree with TRBD1. V shed 9 bases, J shed 2 bases, and the junction held 3 bases outside the gene matches. The CDR3 consists of 13 residues. Germline CDR1 MNHEY, CDR2 SMNVEV (reference sequence).

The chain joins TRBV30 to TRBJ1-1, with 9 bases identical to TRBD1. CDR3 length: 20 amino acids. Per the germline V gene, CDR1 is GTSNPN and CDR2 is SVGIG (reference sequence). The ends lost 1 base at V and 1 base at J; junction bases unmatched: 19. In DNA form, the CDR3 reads TGTGCCTGGAGTGACGACCTCCCCCTCACAGGGGGCATTGGGAACACTGAAGCTTTCTTT. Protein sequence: CAWSDDLPLTGGIGNTEAFF.

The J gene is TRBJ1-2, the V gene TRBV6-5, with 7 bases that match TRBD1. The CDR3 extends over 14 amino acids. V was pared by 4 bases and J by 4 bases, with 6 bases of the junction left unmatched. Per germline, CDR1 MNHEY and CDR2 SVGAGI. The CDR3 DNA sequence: TGTGCCAGCAGTTCCGACAGGGATGGCTATGGCTACACCTTC. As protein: CASSSDRDGYGYTF.

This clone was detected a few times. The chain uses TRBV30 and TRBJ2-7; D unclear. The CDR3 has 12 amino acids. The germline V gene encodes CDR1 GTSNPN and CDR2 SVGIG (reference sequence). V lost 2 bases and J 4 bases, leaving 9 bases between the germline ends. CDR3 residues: CAWSQSWYEQYF. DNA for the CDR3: TGTGCCTGGAGTCAAAGCTGGTACGAGCAGTACTTC.

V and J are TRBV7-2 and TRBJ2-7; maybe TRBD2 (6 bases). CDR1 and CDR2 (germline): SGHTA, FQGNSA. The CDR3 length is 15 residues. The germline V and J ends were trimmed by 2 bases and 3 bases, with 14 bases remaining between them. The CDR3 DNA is TGTGCCAGCAGCTTATTCGGAGGCGGGGTCTACGAGCAGTACTTC. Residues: CASSLFGGGVYEQYF.

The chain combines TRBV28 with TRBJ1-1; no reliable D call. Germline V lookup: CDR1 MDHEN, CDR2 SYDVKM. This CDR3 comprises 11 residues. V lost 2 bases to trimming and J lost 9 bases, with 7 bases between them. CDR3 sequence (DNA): TGTGCCAGCAGTTTAGGGCGGAAAGCTTTCTTT. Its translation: CASSLGRKAFF.

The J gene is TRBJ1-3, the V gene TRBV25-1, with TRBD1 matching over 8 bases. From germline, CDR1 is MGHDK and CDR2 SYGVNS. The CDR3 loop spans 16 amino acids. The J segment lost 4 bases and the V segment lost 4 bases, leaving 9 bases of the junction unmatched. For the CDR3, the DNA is TGTGCCAGCAGTGGAGATTGGAGACAGGGGGGAAACACCATATATTTT. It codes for CASSGDWRQGGNTIYF.

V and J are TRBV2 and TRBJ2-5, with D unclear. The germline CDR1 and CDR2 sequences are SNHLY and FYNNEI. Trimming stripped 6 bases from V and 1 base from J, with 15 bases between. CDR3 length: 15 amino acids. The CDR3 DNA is TGTGCCAGCAGCGAAACAGATCTCTCCCAAGAGACCCAGTACTTC. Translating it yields CASSETDLSQETQYF.

The CDR3 loop is CASSSQGLAYEQYF. CDR3 coding DNA: TGTGCCAGCAGCTCGCAGGGACTAGCCTACGAGCAGTACTTC. The J gene is TRBJ2-7, the V gene TRBV5-6, with 8 bases identical to TRBD2. The V segment lost 3 bases and the J segment 2 bases; nucleotides outside the gene matches: 4. The germline V gene encodes CDR1 SGHDT and CDR2 YYEEEE. The CDR3 has 14 amino acids.

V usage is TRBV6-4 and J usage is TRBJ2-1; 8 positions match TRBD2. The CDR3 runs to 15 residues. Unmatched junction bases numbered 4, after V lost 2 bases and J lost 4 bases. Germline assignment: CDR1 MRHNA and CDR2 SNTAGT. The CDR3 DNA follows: TGTGCCAGCAGTGACGGGAGCGGGAGTTACAATGAGCAGTTCTTC. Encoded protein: CASSDGSGSYNEQFF.

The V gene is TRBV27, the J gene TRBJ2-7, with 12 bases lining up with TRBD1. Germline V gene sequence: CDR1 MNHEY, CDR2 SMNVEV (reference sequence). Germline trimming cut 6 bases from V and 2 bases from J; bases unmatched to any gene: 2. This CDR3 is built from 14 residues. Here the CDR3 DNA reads TGTGCCAGCAGGGGGACAGGGGGCGCCTACGAGCAGTACTTC. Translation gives CASRGTGGAYEQYF.

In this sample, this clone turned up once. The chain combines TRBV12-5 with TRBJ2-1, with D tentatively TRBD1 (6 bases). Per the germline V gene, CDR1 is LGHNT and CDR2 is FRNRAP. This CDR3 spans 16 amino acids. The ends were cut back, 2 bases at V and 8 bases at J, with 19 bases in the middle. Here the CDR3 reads CASGLFVVAGVDEQFF. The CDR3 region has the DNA TGTGCTAGTGGTTTGTTTGTAGTAGCAGGGGTCGATGAGCAGTTCTTC.